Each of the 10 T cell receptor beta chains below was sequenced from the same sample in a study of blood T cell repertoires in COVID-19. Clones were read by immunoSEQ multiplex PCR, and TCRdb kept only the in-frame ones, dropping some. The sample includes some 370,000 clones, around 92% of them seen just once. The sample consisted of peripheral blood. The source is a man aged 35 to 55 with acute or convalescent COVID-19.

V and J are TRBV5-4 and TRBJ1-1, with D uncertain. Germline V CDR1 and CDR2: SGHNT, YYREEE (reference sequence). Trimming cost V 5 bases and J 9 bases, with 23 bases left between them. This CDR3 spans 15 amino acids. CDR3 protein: CASSYDRSRGLKAFF. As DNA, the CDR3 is TGTGCCAGCAGTTACGACCGGTCCCGAGGGCTGAAAGCTTTCTTT.

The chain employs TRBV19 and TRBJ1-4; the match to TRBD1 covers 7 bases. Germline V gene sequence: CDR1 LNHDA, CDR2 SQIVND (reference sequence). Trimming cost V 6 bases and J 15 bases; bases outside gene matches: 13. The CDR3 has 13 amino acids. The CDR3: CASSRGQPLEVFF. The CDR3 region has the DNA TGTGCCAGTAGCAGGGGACAGCCCCTGGAAGTGTTTTTT. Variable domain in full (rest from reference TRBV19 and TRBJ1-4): DGGITQSPKYLFRKEGQNVTLSCEQNLNHDAMYWYRQDPGQGLRLIYYSQIVNDFQKGDIAEGYSVSREKKESFPLTVTSAQKNPTAFYLCASSRGQPLEVFFGSGTQLSVL.

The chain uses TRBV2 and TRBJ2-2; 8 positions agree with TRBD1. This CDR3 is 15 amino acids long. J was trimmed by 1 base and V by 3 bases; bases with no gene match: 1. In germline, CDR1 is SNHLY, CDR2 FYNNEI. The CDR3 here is CASSETGENTGELFF. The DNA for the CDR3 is TGTGCCAGCAGTGAGACAGGGGAGAACACCGGGGAGCTGTTTTTT.

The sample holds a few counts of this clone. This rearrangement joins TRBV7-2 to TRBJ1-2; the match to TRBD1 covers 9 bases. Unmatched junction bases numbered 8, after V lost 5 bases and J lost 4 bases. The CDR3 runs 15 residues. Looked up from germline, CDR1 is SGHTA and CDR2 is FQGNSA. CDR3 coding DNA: TGTGCCAGCAGCCTGGAACAGGGGGCAGGCTATGGCTACACCTTC. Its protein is CASSLEQGAGYGYTF. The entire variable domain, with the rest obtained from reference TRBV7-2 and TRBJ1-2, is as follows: GAGVSQSPSNKVTEKGKDVELRCDPISGHTALYWYRQSLGQGLEFLIYFQGNSAPDKSGLPSDRFSAERTGGSVSTLTIQRTQQEDSAVYLCASSLEQGAGYGYTFGSGTRLTVV.

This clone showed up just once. This chain's CDR3 is CASRGAGDTYGYTF. The CDR3 coding sequence is TGCGCCAGCAGAGGGGCAGGGGATACCTATGGCTACACCTTC. The chain uses TRBV23-1 and TRBJ1-2, with a tentative D call TRBD1 (6 bases). TRBV23-1 is labeled an ORF, and its function is uncertain. CDR3 length equals 14 residues. With 6 bases removed from V and 4 bases from J, the gap between germline ends came to 15 bases.

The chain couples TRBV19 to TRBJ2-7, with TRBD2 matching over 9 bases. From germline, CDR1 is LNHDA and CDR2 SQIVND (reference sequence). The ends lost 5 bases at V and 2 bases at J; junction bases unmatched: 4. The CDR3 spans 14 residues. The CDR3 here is CASSVTSGTYEQYF. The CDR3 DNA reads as TGTGCCAGTAGTGTGACTAGCGGTACCTACGAGCAGTACTTC. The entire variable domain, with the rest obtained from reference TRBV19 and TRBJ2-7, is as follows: DGGITQSPKYLFRKEGQNVTLSCEQNLNHDAMYWYRQDPGQGLRLIYYSQIVNDFQKGDIAEGYSVSREKKESFPLTVTSAQKNPTAFYLCASSVTSGTYEQYFGPGTRLTVT.

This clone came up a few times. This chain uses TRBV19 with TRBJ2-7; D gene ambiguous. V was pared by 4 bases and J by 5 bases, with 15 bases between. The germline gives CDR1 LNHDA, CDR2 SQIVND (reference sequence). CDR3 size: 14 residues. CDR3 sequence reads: CASSTSKEIHEQYF. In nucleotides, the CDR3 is TGTGCCAGTAGTACCTCTAAAGAGATCCACGAGCAGTACTTC. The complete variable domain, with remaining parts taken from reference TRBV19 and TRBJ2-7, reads DGGITQSPKYLFRKEGQNVTLSCEQNLNHDAMYWYRQDPGQGLRLIYYSQIVNDFQKGDIAEGYSVSREKKESFPLTVTSAQKNPTAFYLCASSTSKEIHEQYFGPGTRLTVT.

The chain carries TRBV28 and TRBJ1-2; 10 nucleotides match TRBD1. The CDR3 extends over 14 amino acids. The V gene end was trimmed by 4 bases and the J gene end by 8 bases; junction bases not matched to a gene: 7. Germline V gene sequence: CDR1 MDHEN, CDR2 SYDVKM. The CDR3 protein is CASSSRDRGEGYTF. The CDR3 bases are TGTGCCAGCAGTTCCCGGGACAGGGGTGAAGGCTACACCTTC.

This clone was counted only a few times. CDR3 bases: TGTGCCAGCAGCTTAACCACAGGCGGGGTGAACACTGAAGCTTTCTTT. Translation: CASSLTTGGVNTEAFF. The chain combines TRBV11-3 with TRBJ1-1; D perhaps matches TRBD1 (5 bases). The V end lost 2 bases, the J end lost 0 bases, and 13 bases lay between the germline ends. CDR1 SGHNT and CDR2 YENEEA come from the germline V gene. This CDR3 spans 16 amino acids.

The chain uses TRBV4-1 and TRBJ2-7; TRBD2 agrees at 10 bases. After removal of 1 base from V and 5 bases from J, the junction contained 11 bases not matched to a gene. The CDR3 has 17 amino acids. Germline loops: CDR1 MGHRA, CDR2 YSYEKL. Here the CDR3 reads CASSQVYLRTSGDEQYF. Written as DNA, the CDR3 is TGCGCCAGCAGCCAAGTGTATCTTCGGACTAGCGGCGACGAGCAGTACTTC.